The 18 T cell receptor beta chains below were found in one sample sequenced in a study of identifying expanded T cells in peripheral blood. Here immunoSEQ multiplex PCR was the method, and the copy in TCRdb shows in-frame clones only, minus some. The table includes 100,000 to 150,000 clones, about 86% detected once. The sample comprised blood. Receptors originate from a person between 18 and 69 years old in good health.

The V call is TRBV7-2, the J call TRBJ1-3, with 7 bases identical to TRBD1. Unmatched junction bases numbered 8, after V lost 5 bases and J lost 4 bases. Germline V CDR1 and CDR2: SGHTA, FQGNSA. The CDR3 totals 15 residues. CDR3 bases: TGTGCCAGCAGCGCGACAGGGCTATCCGGAAACACCATATATTTT. It is translated as CASSATGLSGNTIYF.

The rearrangement joins TRBV28 to TRBJ2-3; D may be TRBD2 (5 bases). The CDR3 is 15 amino acids. CDR1 and CDR2 (germline): MDHEN, SYDVKM. Trimming cost V 6 bases and J 4 bases, with 17 bases left between them. CDR3 residues: CASRSRMGAADTQYF. Here the CDR3 DNA reads TGTGCCAGCAGATCTCGGATGGGAGCAGCAGATACGCAGTATTTT.

The J gene is TRBJ1-5, the V gene TRBV28; D is uncertain. The V and J ends lost 6 bases and 0 bases respectively, with 3 bases between them. Germline V gene sequence: CDR1 MDHEN, CDR2 SYDVKM. The CDR3 is 12 residues long. CDR3 sequence reads: CASSISNQPQHF. CDR3 in DNA: TGTGCCAGCAGCATTAGCAATCAGCCCCAGCATTTT. The variable domain in full, with the rest retrieved from reference TRBV28 and TRBJ1-5, is DVKVTQSSRYLVKRTGEKVFLECVQDMDHENMFWYRQDPGLGLRLIYFSYDVKMKEKGDIPEGYSVSREKKERFSLILESASTNQTSMYLCASSISNQPQHFGDGTRLSIL.

The chain couples TRBV2 to TRBJ2-5, with 9 bases aligning to TRBD1. V was pared by 9 bases and J by 5 bases, with 7 bases of the junction left unmatched. The CDR3 has 13 amino acids. Per the germline V gene, CDR1 is SNHLY and CDR2 is FYNNEI. CDR3 sequence: CASTGQGLETQYF. DNA of the CDR3: TGTGCCAGTACCGGACAGGGGCTGGAGACCCAGTACTTC.

This clone has just one count. The rearrangement links TRBV2 to TRBJ1-6, with 9 positions matching TRBD1. This CDR3 comprises 15 residues. Germline V CDR1 and CDR2: SNHLY, FYNNEI. The V and J ends lost 3 bases and 9 bases, in that order; junction bases with no gene match: 6. The CDR3 protein is CASSEEGQGFSPLHF. The CDR3 DNA sequence: TGTGCCAGCAGTGAGGAAGGACAGGGGTTTTCACCCCTCCACTTT.

V is TRBV30 and J is TRBJ2-1; D is perhaps TRBD1 (5 bases). CDR3 length: 14 residues. V was trimmed by 2 bases and J by 8 bases, leaving 16 bases between them. Germline assignment: CDR1 GTSNPN and CDR2 SVGIG (reference sequence). This CDR3 reads CAWSRGFMPDEQFF. As DNA, the CDR3 is TGTGCCTGGAGTAGGGGATTCATGCCCGATGAGCAGTTCTTC. Looking up the rest from reference TRBV30 and TRBJ2-1 gives the full variable domain: SQTIHQWPATLVQPVGSPLSLECTVEGTSNPNLYWYRQAAGRGLQLLFYSVGIGQISSEVPQNLSASRPQDRQFILSSKKLLLSDSGFYLCAWSRGFMPDEQFFGPGTRLTVL.

V and J are TRBV15 and TRBJ2-7; TRBD1 matches 7 bases. Germline V CDR1 and CDR2: LNHNV, YYDKDF (reference sequence). This CDR3 spans 15 amino acids. V lost 5 bases and J lost 7; bases outside the gene matches: 14. CDR3 in DNA: TGTGCCACCAGCCGATATGACAGGGCGATGAGGGAGCAGTACTTC. It specifies CATSRYDRAMREQYF.

V and J are TRBV29-1 and TRBJ2-2; the D call may be TRBD1 or TRBD2 (6 bases each). Trimming stripped 0 bases from V and 6 bases from J, with 14 bases between. CDR3 length: 15 residues. The germline V gene has CDR1 SQVTM and CDR2 ANQGSEA. The CDR3 sequence is CSVEEGGGGSGELFF. Written as DNA, the CDR3 is TGCAGCGTTGAAGAAGGGGGTGGGGGGTCCGGGGAGCTGTTTTTT.

This clone has just a few counts. J is TRBJ1-2 and V is TRBV2, with 7 bases identical to TRBD1. From germline, CDR1 is SNHLY and CDR2 FYNNEI. The CDR3 runs 12 residues. The V gene end was trimmed by 8 bases and the J gene end by 4 bases; junction bases not matched to a gene: 4. The CDR3, as DNA: TGTGCCAGCCGACAGGGAGGCTATGGCTACACCTTC. Amino acids: CASRQGGYGYTF.

The J gene is TRBJ2-2, the V gene TRBV7-9; no clear D gene. The CDR3 totals 15 residues. From germline, CDR1 is SEHNR and CDR2 FQNEAQ (reference sequence). Trimming took off 3 bases at V and 0 bases at J, with 8 bases between the two ends. The CDR3 protein is CASSLGNANTGELFF. The CDR3 DNA sequence: TGTGCCAGCAGCTTGGGTAACGCGAACACCGGGGAGCTGTTTTTT.

The chain joins TRBV4-1 to TRBJ1-1; D unclear. Trimming left V 4 bases short and J 5 bases short, with 17 bases between. CDR3 length: 15 amino acids. The germline CDR1 and CDR2 sequences are MGHRA and YSYEKL. The CDR3 DNA follows: TGCGCCAGCAGCCGAGACCTGGTAGGAGGGACTGAAGCTTTCTTT. Translated: CASSRDLVGGTEAFF.

The chain recombines TRBV7-9 with TRBJ1-2, with D uncertain. V shed 3 bases and J shed 0 bases, with 8 bases lying between them. Germline CDR1 reads SEHNR; CDR2 reads FQNEAQ (reference sequence). This CDR3 comprises 14 residues. Here the CDR3 DNA reads TGTGCCAGCAGCTTGGAAATCCCTAACTATGGCTACACCTTC. It yields the protein CASSLEIPNYGYTF.

This clone was seen just once. The rearrangement joins TRBV10-3 to TRBJ1-1, with D uncertain. With 4 bases removed from V and 1 base from J, the gap between germline ends came to 7 bases. This CDR3 region has 13 residues. Germline loops: CDR1 ENHRY, CDR2 SYGVKD. The CDR3 DNA is TGTGCCATCAGTGTAAAGGGGAACACTGAAGCTTTCTTT. This codes for CAISVKGNTEAFF.

The chain uses TRBV9 and TRBJ1-1; 9 nucleotides agree with TRBD1. Germline-derived CDR1 and CDR2 are SGDLS and YYNGEE. The V and J ends lost 4 bases and 4 bases, in that order; junction bases with no gene match: 11. This CDR3 comprises 16 residues. Written as DNA, the CDR3 is TGTGCCAGCAGCTTCAAACAGGGGGCGCCGGGCACTGAAGCTTTCTTT. Protein: CASSFKQGAPGTEAFF.

The chain uses TRBV18 and TRBJ1-6, with 9 bases that match TRBD1. Germline assignment: CDR1 KGHSH and CDR2 LQKENI. The CDR3 covers 15 residues. V lost 3 bases, J lost 9 bases, and 6 bases stayed unmatched. The CDR3 sequence is CASSPGQGLSSPLHF. As DNA, the CDR3 is TGTGCCAGCTCACCCGGACAGGGGTTAAGTTCACCCCTCCACTTT.

The chain links TRBV6-5 to TRBJ1-6, with D maybe TRBD1 (6 bases). The ends were cut back, 2 bases at V and 10 bases at J, with 12 bases in the middle. The CDR3 spans 14 residues. Germline V gives CDR1 MNHEY, CDR2 SVGAGI. CDR3 sequence reads: CASSYRDKESPLHF. The CDR3 coding sequence is TGTGCCAGCAGTTACAGGGACAAAGAATCACCCCTCCACTTT.

The chain has TRBV5-4 and TRBJ2-5; D is ambiguous. V lost 1 base and J lost 3, with 10 bases in between. Germline V gene sequence: CDR1 SGHNT, CDR2 YYREEE (reference sequence). The CDR3 spans 14 residues. This CDR3 is CASSLQLNEETQYF. CDR3 nucleotide sequence: TGTGCCAGCAGCTTGCAGCTGAATGAAGAGACCCAGTACTTC.

This clone showed up just once. The chain is built from TRBV29-1 and TRBJ1-1, with D possibly matching TRBD1 (6 bases). This CDR3 has 15 residues. Germline V gene sequence: CDR1 SQVTM, CDR2 ANQGSEA. Trimming left V 4 bases short and J 8 bases short, with 23 bases between. The CDR3 nucleotides read TGCAGCGTTGGGGGGGTAACAGGGTTTCACTCCGAAGCTTTCTTT. As protein: CSVGGVTGFHSEAFF.